Following are 23 T cell receptor beta chains from one sample sequenced in a study of blood T cell repertoires in COVID-19. The table came from immunoSEQ multiplex PCR; TCRdb's copy has only in-frame clones and leaves some out. Of 300,000 to 400,000 clones listed, roughly 87% are singletons. Sequencing was performed on PBMCs or T cells enriched from blood (not recorded which). These TCRs come from a woman aged 25 to 45 who had recovered from COVID-19.

This sequence joins TRBV6-2 or TRBV6-3 and TRBJ1-1, with D possibly being TRBD1 (6 bases). CDR3 size: 15 residues. Germline V lookup: CDR1 MNHEY, CDR2 SVGEGT. V was pared by 4 bases and J by 1 base, with 13 bases between. The CDR3 region has the DNA TGTGCCAGCAGTTGGGGGGGGGCCCAGAACACTGAAGCTTTCTTT. Translation: CASSWGGAQNTEAFF.

CDR3: CASSYPGGELFF. DNA of the CDR3: TGTGCCAGCAGCTACCCCGGGGGTGAGCTGTTTTTT. The chain links TRBV7-9 to TRBJ1-4; D is perhaps TRBD1 (5 bases). Germline V gives CDR1 SEHNR, CDR2 FQNEAQ (reference sequence). Trimming cost V 4 bases and J 14 bases, with 14 bases left between them. The length of the CDR3 is 12 residues.

The chain employs TRBV15 and TRBJ1-3; 7 bases fit TRBD1. J lost 0 bases, V lost 0 bases, and 5 bases had no gene match. The V gene's germline CDR1 is LNHNV and CDR2 YYDKDF (reference sequence). CDR3 size: 17 residues. CDR3 nucleotide sequence: TGTGCCACCAGCAGAGAACCCACAGGGGTCTCTGGAAACACCATATATTTT. This codes for CATSREPTGVSGNTIYF.

The V call is TRBV5-5, the J call TRBJ2-7; the match to TRBD1 covers 8 bases. The V gene end was trimmed by 5 bases and the J gene end by 6 bases; junction bases not matched to a gene: 4. Germline V CDR1 and CDR2: SGHKS, YYEKEE (reference sequence). CDR3 length equals 12 residues. The CDR3 reads CASRYGQGEQYF. The CDR3 nucleotides read TGTGCCAGCAGATACGGACAGGGCGAGCAGTACTTC.

The J gene is TRBJ1-4, the V gene TRBV28; D ambiguous. This CDR3 is 13 amino acids long. The germline V gene encodes CDR1 MDHEN and CDR2 SYDVKM. The CDR3 region has the DNA TGTTCGGCCTCTCGGGGAGGCAGTGAAAAACTGTTTTTT. This sequence encodes CSASRGGSEKLFF.

The CDR3 DNA follows: TGTGCCAGCAGCTTGACTAGCGGGGGGCGTTCTACCTACGAGCAGTACTTC. Encoded protein: CASSLTSGGRSTYEQYF. The rearrangement links TRBV5-8 to TRBJ2-7; 12 bases are shared with TRBD2. The CDR3 totals 17 residues. Germline values: CDR1 SGHTS, CDR2 YDEGEE. V shed 1 base, J shed 2 bases, and the junction held 7 bases outside the gene matches.

In DNA, the CDR3 is TGTGCCAGCAGTGAAAACGCCAGGACAGAGCAGTTCTTC. Encoded protein: CASSENARTEQFF. The chain joins TRBV2 to TRBJ2-1; maybe TRBD1 (5 bases). The CDR3 has 13 residues. V lost 2 bases to trimming and J lost 10 bases, with 12 bases between them. CDR1 and CDR2 (germline): SNHLY, FYNNEI. Full variable domain (rest looked up from reference TRBV2 and TRBJ2-1): EPEVTQTPSHQVTQMGQEVILRCVPISNHLYFYWYRQILGQKVEFLVSFYNNEISEKSEIFDDQFSVERPDGSNFTLKIRSTKLEDSAMYFCASSENARTEQFFGPGTRLTVL.

The chain's CDR3 is CASSIWTGGLLSYTF. CDR3 DNA: TGTGCCAGCAGCATTTGGACAGGCGGATTGCTCAGCTACACCTTC. This chain joins TRBV5-6 and TRBJ1-2; 7 nucleotides line up with TRBD1. The CDR3 totals 15 residues. V lost 4 bases, J lost 9 bases, and 15 bases stayed unmatched. Germline V lookup: CDR1 SGHDT, CDR2 YYEEEE.

A few counts support this clone. The chain carries TRBV7-9 and TRBJ1-1; D call uncertain. The CDR3 totals 12 residues. V lost 5 bases and J lost 6, with 10 bases in between. The germline V gene encodes CDR1 SEHNR and CDR2 FQNEAQ (reference sequence). DNA of the CDR3: TGTGCCAGCAGCCGTACTTCCGCTGAAGCTTTCTTT. Its protein is CASSRTSAEAFF. The full variable domain, its missing parts supplied by reference TRBV7-9 and TRBJ1-1, is DTGVSQNPRHKITKRGQNVTFRCDPISEHNRLYWYRQTLGQGPEFLTYFQNEAQLEKSRLLSDRFSAERPKGSFSTLEIQRTEQGDSAMYLCASSRTSAEAFFGQGTRLTVV.

The V gene is TRBV4-2, the J gene TRBJ1-5; a possible D gene is TRBD1 (6 bases). The V end was cut by 0 bases, the J end by 3 bases, with 18 bases between. This CDR3 contains 18 residues. The germline V gene encodes CDR1 LGHNA and CDR2 YNFKEQ. The CDR3 sequence is CASSQDPFGQLINQPQHF. Written as DNA, the CDR3 is TGTGCCAGCAGCCAAGATCCTTTTGGACAGTTAATCAATCAGCCCCAGCATTTT.

Only one count was recorded for this clone. The rearrangement joins TRBV2 to TRBJ1-6; D may be TRBD1 (6 bases). V gave up 6 bases and J gave up 7 bases, with 13 bases separating them. Germline V CDR1 and CDR2: SNHLY, FYNNEI. The CDR3 consists of 14 residues. CDR3 bases: TGTGCCAGCAGGGCCGGGACACCAAATTCACCCCTCCACTTT. The encoded protein is CASRAGTPNSPLHF.

As DNA, the CDR3 is TGTGCCAGTAGTACGAAACAGGGTCTCTACGAGCAGTACTTC. The encoded protein is CASSTKQGLYEQYF. The V gene is TRBV19, the J gene TRBJ2-7, with D possibly TRBD1 on 6 matching bases. Trimming shortened V by 4 bases and J by 3 bases, and 13 bases separated the two germline ends. Germline CDR1 is LNHDA and CDR2 is SQIVND (reference sequence). There are 14 residues in the CDR3. Full variable domain (rest looked up from reference TRBV19 and TRBJ2-7): DGGITQSPKYLFRKEGQNVTLSCEQNLNHDAMYWYRQDPGQGLRLIYYSQIVNDFQKGDIAEGYSVSREKKESFPLTVTSAQKNPTAFYLCASSTKQGLYEQYFGPGTRLTVT.

The chain is built from TRBV6-2 or TRBV6-3 and TRBJ2-4; 7 bases agree with TRBD2. Looked up from germline, CDR1 is MNHEY and CDR2 is SVGEGT. The ends lost 6 bases at V and 6 bases at J; junction bases unmatched: 11. This CDR3 has 15 amino acids. CDR3: CASSQYEGRVNIQYF. The CDR3 region has the DNA TGTGCCAGCAGCCAGTACGAGGGGAGGGTAAACATTCAGTACTTC.

The chain joins TRBV12-5 to TRBJ1-2, with D unclear. Germline V gene lookup returns CDR1 LGHNT and CDR2 FRNRAP. V lost 1 base, J lost 4 bases, and 7 bases lay in between. This CDR3 region has 13 residues. The CDR3 DNA reads TGTGCTAGTGGTTTGGGACAAGGCTATGGCTACACCTTC. As protein: CASGLGQGYGYTF.

This chain joins TRBV28 and TRBJ1-1; TRBD1 is a possible D gene (6 bases). Trimming removed 6 bases from V and 1 base from J, with 6 bases in between. The CDR3 has 12 amino acids. CDR1 and CDR2 from the germline V gene are MDHEN and SYDVKM. This CDR3 is CASSRGNTEAFF. CDR3 bases: TGTGCCAGCAGCAGGGGGAACACTGAAGCTTTCTTT.

The chain carries TRBV27 and TRBJ2-5; TRBD1 might be the D (5 bases). V was shortened by 3 bases and J by 5 bases, with 10 bases between the two germline ends. The V gene's germline CDR1 is MNHEY and CDR2 SMNVEV (reference sequence). The CDR3 consists of 13 residues. In DNA, the CDR3 is TGTGCCAGCAGTTTGTCAGGGCCGGAGACCCAGTACTTC. Amino acid sequence: CASSLSGPETQYF.

The gene calls are TRBV28 and TRBJ1-2, with a possible D match to TRBD1 (5 bases). Deletions cut 6 bases from V and 4 bases from J, with 9 bases between. CDR3 length: 12 residues. Germline values: CDR1 MDHEN, CDR2 SYDVKM. The CDR3 protein is CASSVGGYGYTF. The CDR3, as DNA: TGTGCCAGCAGCGTGGGGGGCTATGGCTACACCTTC.

The chain links TRBV15 to TRBJ2-5; 8 positions match TRBD1. Germline loops: CDR1 LNHNV, CDR2 YYDKDF (reference sequence). The CDR3 contains 17 residues. Germline trimming cut 0 bases from V and 2 bases from J; bases unmatched to any gene: 8. This CDR3 reads CATSRDRSGGPQETQYF. CDR3 nucleotide sequence: TGTGCCACCAGCAGAGATAGGTCAGGGGGCCCTCAAGAGACCCAGTACTTC. Drawing the rest from reference TRBV15 and TRBJ2-5, the complete variable domain is DAMVIQNPRYQVTQFGKPVTLSCSQTLNHNVMYWYQQKSSQAPKLLFHYYDKDFNNEADTPDNFQSRRPNTSFCFLDIRSPGLGDTAMYLCATSRDRSGGPQETQYFGPGTRLLVL.

This rearrangement joins TRBV24-1 to TRBJ2-3, with TRBD2 matching over 10 bases. Germline loops: CDR1 KGHDR, CDR2 SFDVKD. V was pared by 4 bases and J by 3 bases, with 9 bases of the junction left unmatched. This CDR3 is built from 17 residues. This CDR3 reads CATSENTVAGGTDTQYF. Written as DNA, the CDR3 is TGTGCCACCAGTGAGAACACGGTAGCGGGGGGAACAGATACGCAGTATTTT.

V usage is TRBV2 and J usage is TRBJ1-1, with D possibly being TRBD1 (5 bases). The CDR3 length is 13 residues. V was pared by 6 bases and J by 0 bases, with 8 bases between. Per the germline V gene, CDR1 is SNHLY and CDR2 is FYNNEI. CDR3 protein: CASRRQLNTEAFF. The CDR3 DNA follows: TGTGCCAGCAGGCGACAGTTGAACACTGAAGCTTTCTTT.

This clone was observed a single time. The J gene is TRBJ2-6, the V gene TRBV6-1; D remains unclear. The CDR3 spans 16 residues. Between the trimmed V and J ends, which lost 4 bases and 0 bases, there was a span of 10 bases. CDR1 is MNHNS and CDR2 is SASEGT in the germline V gene. CDR3 DNA: TGTGCCAGCAGTGCTAAAACCTACTCTGGGGCCAACGTCCTGACTTTC. Encoded protein: CASSAKTYSGANVLTF.

This chain's CDR3 is CASSSATGISYNEQFF. CDR3 DNA: TGTGCCAGCAGTTCCGCCACAGGGATTTCCTACAATGAGCAGTTCTTC. This sequence joins TRBV6-5 and TRBJ2-1; D possibly corresponds to TRBD1 (6 bases). V lost 4 bases and J 1 base, leaving 14 bases between the germline ends. Germline lookup yields CDR1 MNHEY and CDR2 SVGAGI. This CDR3 has 16 amino acids.

This clone has a single count. The V call is TRBV19, the J call TRBJ1-1; TRBD1 is a possible D gene (5 bases). V lost 6 bases, J lost 4 bases, and 15 bases lay in between. In germline, CDR1 is LNHDA, CDR2 SQIVND (reference sequence). There are 14 residues in the CDR3. The CDR3 DNA follows: TGTGCCAGTAGGTACGTGGGGCCAGGCACTGAAGCTTTCTTT. This gives the protein CASRYVGPGTEAFF. The full variable domain, rest sourced from reference TRBV19 and TRBJ1-1, is DGGITQSPKYLFRKEGQNVTLSCEQNLNHDAMYWYRQDPGQGLRLIYYSQIVNDFQKGDIAEGYSVSREKKESFPLTVTSAQKNPTAFYLCASRYVGPGTEAFFGQGTRLTVV.